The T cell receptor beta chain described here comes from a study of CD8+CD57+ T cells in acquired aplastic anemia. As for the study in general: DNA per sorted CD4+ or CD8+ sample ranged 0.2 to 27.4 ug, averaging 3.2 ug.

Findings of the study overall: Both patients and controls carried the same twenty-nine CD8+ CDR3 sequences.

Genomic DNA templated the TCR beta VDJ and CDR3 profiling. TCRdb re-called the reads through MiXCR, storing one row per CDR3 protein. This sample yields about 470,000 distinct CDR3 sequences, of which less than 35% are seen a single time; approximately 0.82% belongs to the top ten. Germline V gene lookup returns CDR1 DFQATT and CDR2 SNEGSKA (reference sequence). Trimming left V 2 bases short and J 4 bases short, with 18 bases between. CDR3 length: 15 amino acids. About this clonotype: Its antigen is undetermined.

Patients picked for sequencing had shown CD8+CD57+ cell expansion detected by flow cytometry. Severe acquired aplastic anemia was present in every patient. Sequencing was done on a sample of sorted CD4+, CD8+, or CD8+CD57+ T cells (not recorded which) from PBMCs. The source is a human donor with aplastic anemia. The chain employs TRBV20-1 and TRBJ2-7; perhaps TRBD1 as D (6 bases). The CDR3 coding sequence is TGCAGTGCTAGAACCCGTCAGGGGTTCAATTACGAGCAGTACTTC. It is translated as CSARTRQGFNYEQYF.